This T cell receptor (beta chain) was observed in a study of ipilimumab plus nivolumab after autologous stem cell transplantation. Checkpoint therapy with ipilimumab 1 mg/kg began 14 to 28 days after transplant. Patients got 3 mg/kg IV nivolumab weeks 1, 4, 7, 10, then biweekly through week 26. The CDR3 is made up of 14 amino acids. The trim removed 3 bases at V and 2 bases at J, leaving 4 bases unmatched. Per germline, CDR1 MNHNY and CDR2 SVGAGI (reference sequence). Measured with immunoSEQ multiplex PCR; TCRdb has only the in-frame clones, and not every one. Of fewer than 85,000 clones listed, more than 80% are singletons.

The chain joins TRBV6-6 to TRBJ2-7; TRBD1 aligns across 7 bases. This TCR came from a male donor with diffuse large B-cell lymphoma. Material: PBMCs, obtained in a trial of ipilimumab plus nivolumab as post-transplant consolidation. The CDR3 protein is CASSYYRGAYEQYF. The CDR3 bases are TGTGCCAGCAGTTATTACAGGGGAGCCTACGAGCAGTACTTC.